This is a list of T cell receptor beta chains from one sample in a study of blood T cell repertoires in COVID-19. The data were produced by immunoSEQ multiplex PCR, yet TCRdb's version contains in-frame clones alone and is incomplete. The repertoire holds about 6,100 clones, with about four fifths as singletons. Input material: peripheral blood. The receptors stem from a human donor with active COVID-19. The donor label of this sample is uncertain. CDR3s include the opening cysteine and the closing phenylalanine or tryptophan. Each record gives: J gene, V gene, clone size, D gene, CDR3 length, CDR3 DNA, CDR3 protein. A D gene is named only where the DNA matches it firmly. Clone size is shown for a subset of rows, as once, few, many or a class of expanded clone.

TRBJ1-6 TRBV6-2/TRBV6-3 NA TRBD1 14 TGTGCCAGCAGTCTCGACAGGGATAATTCACCCCTCCACTTT CASSLDRDNSPLHF
TRBJ2-2 TRBV2 NA NA 15 TGTGCCAGCAGTGAGGTACGGGCGAACACCGGGGAGCTGTTTTTT CASSEVRANTGELFF
TRBJ2-1 TRBV6-2/TRBV6-3 NA TRBD2 14 TGTGCCAGCAGTTGGGGGGGACTGAACAATGAGCAGTTCTTC CASSWGGLNNEQFF
TRBJ2-4 TRBV5-1 NA TRBD2 11 TGCGCCAGCCCGGGGCTAGCGGGTACCCTCTTC CASPGLAGTLF
TRBJ2-2 TRBV3-1/TRBV3-2 NA NA 13 TGTGCCAGCCAGGGACAGAACACCGGGGAGCTGTTTTTT CASQGQNTGELFF
TRBJ1-1 TRBV6-6 NA TRBD1 16 TGTGCCAGCAGCACGGGCTACAGGGGGCGCGGCACTGAAGCTTTCTTT CASSTGYRGRGTEAFF
TRBJ1-2 TRBV6-8 NA TRBD1 15 TGTGCCAGGGACCCCAACAGGGGCTTTAACTATGGCTACACCTTC CARDPNRGFNYGYTF
TRBJ2-4 TRBV12-3/TRBV12-4 NA NA 13 TGTGCCAGCAGTTTCCTAGGCAAAAACATTCAGTACTTC CASSFLGKNIQYF
TRBJ2-2 TRBV11-3 NA TRBD1 15 TGTGCCAGCAGCCCCCGGACAGGGGGTACCGGGGAGCTGTTTTTT CASSPRTGGTGELFF
TRBJ1-2 TRBV6-5 NA TRBD1 14 TGTGCCAGCAACCCCGACAGGGGTATTCGTGGCTACACCTTC CASNPDRGIRGYTF
TRBJ1-1 TRBV6-5 NA NA 14 TGTGCCAGCAGCCACCAGGAAGCGAACACTGAAGCTTTCTTT CASSHQEANTEAFF
TRBJ2-2 TRBV18 NA TRBD1 15 TGTGCCAGCTCACCAGGGACAGGGAACACCGGGGAGCTGTTTTTT CASSPGTGNTGELFF
TRBJ2-7 TRBV12-3/TRBV12-4 NA NA 13 TGTGCCAGCAGACCCCAGGGGCCCTACGAGCAGTACTTC CASRPQGPYEQYF
TRBJ2-1 TRBV9 NA NA 14 TGTGCCAGCAGCCCTCCGACAGCCCCGGGTGAGCAGTTCTTC CASSPPTAPGEQFF
TRBJ2-1 TRBV2 NA TRBD2 14 TGTGCCAGCAGTGGCAGGACTAGCGTCGGAGAGCAGTTCTTC CASSGRTSVGEQFF
TRBJ2-1 TRBV28 NA TRBD2 15 TGTGCCAGCAGACCGGGGCTAGCGGGGGTCTATGAGCAGTTCTTC CASRPGLAGVYEQFF
TRBJ2-3 TRBV27 NA NA 14 TGTGCCAGCAGTTTAGGAGGGATTCAAGATACGCAGTATTTT CASSLGGIQDTQYF
TRBJ2-7 TRBV9 few NA 11 TGTGCCAGCAGCGCGGGCTACGAGCAGTACTTC CASSAGYEQYF
TRBJ2-2 TRBV9 NA NA 15 TGTGCCAGCAGCGTAAGGACAGAGAACACCGGGGAGCTGTTTTTT CASSVRTENTGELFF
TRBJ2-3 TRBV29-1 NA TRBD2 16 TGCAGCGTTGAAGAGTGGAGTAGCGGGACCACAGATACGCAGTATTTT CSVEEWSSGTTDTQYF
TRBJ1-1 TRBV10-3 once NA 15 TGTGCCATCAGTGAGTCGGGGGACTTTAGCACTGAAGCTTTCTTT CAISESGDFSTEAFF
TRBJ2-1 TRBV11-3 NA NA 14 TGTGCCAGCAGCTTAGATGGGGCCCCAAGGGAGCAGTTCTTC CASSLDGAPREQFF
TRBJ2-7 TRBV7-8 NA NA 17 TGTGCCAGCAGCGCACCTGGGGGACTCAAAGAAGGACACGAGCAGTACTTC CASSAPGGLKEGHEQYF
TRBJ2-2 TRBV12-5 NA NA 13 TGTGCTAGTGGTTTGTATAACACCGGGGAGCTGTTTTTT CASGLYNTGELFF
TRBJ1-2 TRBV5-5 few NA 14 TGTGCCAGCAGCTTGGTCGTCAGGGTCCATGGCTACACCTTC CASSLVVRVHGYTF
TRBJ2-7 TRBV2 few NA 10 TGTGCCAGCAGCGCGTACGAGCAGTACTTC CASSAYEQYF
TRBJ2-1 TRBV9 NA NA 14 TGTGCCAGCAGCGACGCACTAGGGTACAATGAGCAGTTCTTC CASSDALGYNEQFF
TRBJ2-3 TRBV27 NA NA 15 TGTGCCAGCAGTTTGTCTGCGGGAAACACAGATACGCAGTATTTT CASSLSAGNTDTQYF
TRBJ1-4 TRBV29-1 NA NA 13 TGCAGCGTTGGGGGTGACAGTCGGGAAAAACTGTTTTTT CSVGGDSREKLFF
TRBJ2-2 TRBV24-1 NA TRBD1 17 TGTGCCACCAGTGATTGGAGACAGGGGGCTGACACCGGGGAGCTGTTTTTT CATSDWRQGADTGELFF
TRBJ2-5 TRBV3-1/TRBV3-2 NA TRBD2 16 TGTGCCAGCAGCCCCGGACTAGCCGGGGGCCAAGAGACCCAGTACTTC CASSPGLAGGQETQYF
TRBJ2-3 TRBV18 NA NA 12 TGTGCCAGCTCACCGAAGGGGGATACGCAGTATTTT CASSPKGDTQYF
TRBJ2-3 TRBV15 NA TRBD2 16 TGTGCCACCAGCAGAGATACTAGCGGGGGGCGGGGTACGCAGTATTTT CATSRDTSGGRGTQYF
TRBJ2-6 TRBV25-1 NA NA 16 TGTGCCAGCAGTGAATCGCGAGGATCTGGGGCCAACGTCCTGACTTTC CASSESRGSGANVLTF
TRBJ2-2 TRBV2 NA TRBD2 15 TGTGCCAGCAGAAACCAGCGGGGGTGGGCCGGGGAGCTGTTTTTT CASRNQRGWAGELFF
TRBJ2-3 TRBV9 NA NA 17 TGTGCCAGCAGCACCTGGGCGGGAGCAGGGGCAGGAGATACGCAGTATTTT CASSTWAGAGAGDTQYF
TRBJ2-7 TRBV9 few TRBD1 14 TGTGCCAGCAGCCTCCGGGACAGGAGCTACGAGCAGTACTTC CASSLRDRSYEQYF